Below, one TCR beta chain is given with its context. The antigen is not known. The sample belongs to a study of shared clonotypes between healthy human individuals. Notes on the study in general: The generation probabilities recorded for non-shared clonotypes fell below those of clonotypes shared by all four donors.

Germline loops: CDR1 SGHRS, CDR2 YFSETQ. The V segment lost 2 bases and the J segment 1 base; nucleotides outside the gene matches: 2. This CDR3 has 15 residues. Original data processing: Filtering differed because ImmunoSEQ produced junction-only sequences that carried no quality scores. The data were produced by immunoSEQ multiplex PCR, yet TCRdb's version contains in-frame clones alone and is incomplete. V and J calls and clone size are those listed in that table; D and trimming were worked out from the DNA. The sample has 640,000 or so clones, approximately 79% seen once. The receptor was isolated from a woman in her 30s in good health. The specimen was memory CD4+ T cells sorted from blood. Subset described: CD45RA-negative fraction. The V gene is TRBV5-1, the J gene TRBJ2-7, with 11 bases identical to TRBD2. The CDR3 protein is CASSLLAGASYEQYF. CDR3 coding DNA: TGCGCCAGCAGCTTACTAGCGGGAGCTTCCTACGAGCAGTACTTC. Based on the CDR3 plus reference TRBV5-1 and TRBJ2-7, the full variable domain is KAGVTQTPRYLIKTRGQQVTLSCSPISGHRSVSWYQQTPGQGLQFLFEYFSETQRNKGNFPGRFSGRQFSNSRSEMNVSTLELGDSALYLCASSLLAGASYEQYFGPGTRLTVT.